The 28 T cell receptor beta chains listed next were all sequenced from one sample in a study of T cells in Graves' hyperthyroidism and ophthalmopathy. TCR beta CDR3 regions were amplified from RNA. The TCR CDR3 first-round RT-PCR relied on the HTBI primer set. MiXCR was run by TCRdb on the multiplex PCR reads, yielding one entry per CDR3 protein. Seen here are some 550,000 distinct CDR3 sequences, 16% observed once, and the top ten hold around 3.3%. The sequenced sample was blood. The source of these receptors is a woman in her thirties or forties with Graves' ophthalmopathy.

Only a few counts were recorded for this clonotype. The chain is built from TRBV29-1 and TRBJ2-3; the D gene is possibly TRBD2 (7 bases). Germline V gene sequence: CDR1 SQVTM, CDR2 ANQGSEA. The CDR3 has 16 residues. V lost 5 bases and J lost 2, with 20 bases in between. The CDR3 region has the DNA TGCAGCGTTTCCAAAGGGGGAGGGCCTAACACAGATACGCAGTATTTT. Translation: CSVSKGGGPNTDTQYF.

The sample holds many counts of this clonotype. The gene calls are TRBV3-1 and TRBJ2-3, with D possibly matching TRBD2 (5 bases). Germline CDR1 reads LGHDT; CDR2 reads YNNKEL (reference sequence). The CDR3 sequence is 13 residues long. V was cut by 4 bases and J by 5 bases, with 10 bases left in between. CDR3 bases: TGTGCCAGCAGCCCTCCCGGGGTAGATACGCAGTATTTT. This sequence encodes CASSPPGVDTQYF.

This clonotype appeared many times. The rearrangement joins TRBV7-8 to TRBJ1-2, with D perhaps TRBD1 (5 bases). Looked up from germline, CDR1 is SGHVS and CDR2 is FQNEAQ. The CDR3 extends over 14 amino acids. Trimming shortened V by 5 bases and J by 3 bases, and 13 bases separated the two germline ends. This chain's CDR3 is CASSHDDRYYGYTF. The DNA of the CDR3 is TGTGCCAGCAGCCATGACGACAGATACTATGGCTACACCTTC. The variable domain in full, with the rest retrieved from reference TRBV7-8 and TRBJ1-2, is GAGVSQSPRYKVAKRGQDVALRCDPISGHVSLFWYQQALGQGPEFLTYFQNEAQLDKSGLPSDRFFAERPEGSVSTLKIQRTQQEDSAVYLCASSHDDRYYGYTFGSGTRLTVV.

The chain employs TRBV4-1 and TRBJ2-7; tentatively, D is TRBD2 (6 bases). V lost 0 bases and J lost 3, with 15 bases in between. Germline CDR1 and CDR2: MGHRA and YSYEKL. The CDR3 sequence is 16 residues long. The CDR3 sequence is CASSQDTRETVYEQYF. CDR3 in DNA: TGCGCCAGCAGCCAAGATACCCGGGAGACGGTCTACGAGCAGTACTTC.

This clonotype was seen at least ten times. This rearrangement joins TRBV6-2 or TRBV6-3 to TRBJ1-6; D is undetermined. This CDR3 is 12 amino acids long. The V gene lost 0 bases and the J gene lost 10 bases, with 4 bases spanning the gap. The germline V gene has CDR1 MNHEY and CDR2 SVGEGT. The CDR3 bases are TGTGCCAGCAGTTACTCCCCCTCACCCCTCCACTTT. It encodes CASSYSPSPLHF.

The V gene is TRBV12-3 or TRBV12-4, the J gene TRBJ2-1; the D call may be TRBD1 or TRBD2 (7 bases each). Trimming cost V 3 bases and J 11 bases, with 23 bases left between them. The CDR3 totals 16 residues. The CDR3 reads CASSFAQGGGNTQQFF. For the CDR3, the DNA is TGTGCCAGCAGTTTTGCCCAGGGGGGGGGGAATACGCAGCAGTTCTTC.

Ten or more counts support this clonotype. This chain links TRBV6-1 with TRBJ2-1; the match to TRBD1 covers 11 bases. Germline values: CDR1 MNHNS, CDR2 SASEGT. The CDR3 is made up of 15 amino acids. V was pared by 5 bases and J by 9 bases, with 9 bases of the junction left unmatched. The CDR3 region is CASSPAGTGGGEQFF. The CDR3 DNA sequence: TGTGCCAGCAGTCCAGCCGGGACAGGGGGGGGTGAGCAGTTCTTC.

In its sample, this clonotype was seen a few times. The chain joins TRBV15 to TRBJ1-2; possible D gene TRBD1, 6 bases. Trimming pared 5 bases from V and 0 bases from J, leaving 13 bases between. This CDR3 has 15 amino acids. Germline CDR1 reads LNHNV; CDR2 reads YYDKDF (reference sequence). The CDR3 region is CATSPHREANYGYTF. As DNA, the CDR3 is TGTGCCACCAGCCCACACAGGGAAGCTAACTATGGCTACACCTTC.

This clonotype was seen ten or more times. The V gene is TRBV9, the J gene TRBJ2-7; a possible D gene is TRBD2 (7 bases). Trimming shortened V by 4 bases and J by 5 bases, and 19 bases separated the two germline ends. Per germline, CDR1 SGDLS and CDR2 YYNGEE. This CDR3 has 15 amino acids. The CDR3 here is CASSKGGAGSDEQYF. In DNA, the CDR3 is TGTGCCAGCAGCAAGGGGGGGGCAGGGAGCGACGAGCAGTACTTC.

This clonotype was seen many times. V is TRBV7-2 and J is TRBJ2-1; 7 nucleotides line up with TRBD2. Germline V gives CDR1 SGHTA, CDR2 FQGNSA. V lost 1 base, J lost 9 bases, and 9 bases stayed unmatched. The CDR3 contains 15 residues. CDR3 in amino acids: CASSLGGLGGGEQFF. In nucleotides, the CDR3 is TGTGCCAGCAGCTTAGGAGGTCTTGGGGGGGGTGAGCAGTTCTTC.

CDR3 sequence: CASRTQGTDTQYF. In DNA form, the CDR3 reads TGTGCCAGTAGAACGCAGGGGACAGATACGCAGTATTTT. The chain links TRBV19 to TRBJ2-3, with TRBD1 as a possible D gene (6 bases). The V gene lost 6 bases and the J gene lost 3 bases, with 10 bases spanning the gap. Germline loops: CDR1 LNHDA, CDR2 SQIVND (reference sequence). This CDR3 is built from 13 residues.

V usage is TRBV11-2 and J usage is TRBJ2-3; 8 nucleotides align to TRBD2. Germline CDR1 is SGHAT and CDR2 is FQNNGV. J was trimmed by 2 bases and V by 5 bases; bases with no gene match: 12. The CDR3 sequence is 17 residues long. In nucleotides, the CDR3 is TGTGCCAGCAGCCTAAGAACTGCTAGCGGGCTCACAGATACGCAGTATTTT. Encoded protein: CASSLRTASGLTDTQYF. Combining the CDR3 with reference TRBV11-2 and TRBJ2-3 gives the whole variable domain EAGVAQSPRYKIIEKRQSVAFWCNPISGHATLYWYQQILGQGPKLLIQFQNNGVVDDSQLPKDRFSAERLKGVDSTLKIQPAKLEDSAVYLCASSLRTASGLTDTQYFGPGTRLTVL.

This clonotype was seen ten or more times. CDR3 sequence: CAWSTQSGEQFF. CDR3 bases: TGTGCCTGGAGCACACAGAGCGGTGAGCAGTTCTTC. This chain uses TRBV30 with TRBJ2-1; D is possibly TRBD2 (5 bases). Germline CDR1 and CDR2: GTSNPN and SVGIG (reference sequence). V was clipped by 3 bases and J by 9 bases, with 12 bases between them. The CDR3 consists of 12 residues. Looking up the rest from reference TRBV30 and TRBJ2-1 gives the full variable domain: SQTIHQWPATLVQPVGSPLSLECTVEGTSNPNLYWYRQAAGRGLQLLFYSVGIGQISSEVPQNLSASRPQDRQFILSSKKLLLSDSGFYLCAWSTQSGEQFFGPGTRLTVL.

This clonotype was recorded many times. The CDR3 DNA sequence: TGCAGTGCCGCCCGGGACCAAGAGACCCAGTACTTC. It is translated as CSAARDQETQYF. This sequence joins TRBV20-1 and TRBJ2-5; D not resolved. The CDR3 spans 12 residues. CDR1 and CDR2 (germline): DFQATT, SNEGSKA (reference sequence). V lost 6 bases and J lost 0, with 8 bases in between.

At least ten counts were recorded for this clonotype. This chain uses TRBV20-1 with TRBJ2-1; 9 bases map to TRBD2. This CDR3 contains 14 residues. CDR1 and CDR2 (germline): DFQATT, SNEGSKA (reference sequence). Trimming removed 5 bases from V and 7 bases from J; junction bases left unmatched: 9. The CDR3 loop reads CSARGLAGRNEQFF. Here the CDR3 DNA reads TGCAGTGCTCGAGGGCTAGCGGGACGGAATGAGCAGTTCTTC.

The gene calls are TRBV5-1 and TRBJ2-3; a weak D match, TRBD2 (6 bases). Trimming took 9 bases from V and 6 from J, leaving 20 bases between them. CDR1 and CDR2 from the germline V gene are SGHRS and YFSETQ. The CDR3 is 14 residues long. For the CDR3, the DNA is TGCGCCAACCCCTCTGGGGGGTCGCGTGATACGCAGTATTTT. Translating gives CANPSGGSRDTQYF.

This chain uses TRBV20-1 with TRBJ2-5, with a weak D call TRBD1 (5 bases). V was trimmed by 0 bases and J by 4 bases, leaving 15 bases between them. CDR3 length equals 15 residues. CDR1 is DFQATT and CDR2 is SNEGSKA in the germline V gene (reference sequence). CDR3 DNA: TGCAGTGCTAGAGATCCACAGGTGTTTGGAGAGACCCAGTACTTC. This codes for CSARDPQVFGETQYF.

This clonotype has only a few counts. Compared with germline, one end of the junction differs, possibly owing to a read error. The chain employs TRBV5-1 and TRBJ2-1; 7 bases map to TRBD1. Germline V gene lookup returns CDR1 SGHRS and CDR2 YFSETQ. The CDR3 is made up of 12 amino acids. CDR3 sequence: CASSVQGNERFF. DNA of the CDR3: TGCGCCAGCAGCGTACAGGGGAATGAGCGGTTCTTC. The full variable domain, rest sourced from reference TRBV5-1 and TRBJ2-1, is KAGVTQTPRYLIKTRGQQVTLSCSPISGHRSVSWYQQTPGQGLQFLFEYFSETQRNKGNFPGRFSGRQFSNSRSEMNVSTLELGDSALYLCASSVQGNERFFGPGTRLTVL.

This clonotype was recorded many times. The V gene is TRBV30, the J gene TRBJ2-2, with a tentative D call TRBD2 (5 bases). From germline, CDR1 is GTSNPN and CDR2 SVGIG (reference sequence). The V gene lost 3 bases and the J gene lost 0 bases, with 8 bases spanning the gap. The CDR3 consists of 14 residues. For the CDR3, the DNA is TGTGCCTGGAGACGGGGTGCGAACACCGGGGAGCTGTTTTTT. Translation gives CAWRRGANTGELFF.

This clonotype occurred many times. This chain links TRBV7-8 with TRBJ1-1, with D unresolved. CDR3 length: 12 amino acids. Trimming pared 5 bases from V and 3 bases from J, leaving 7 bases between. The germline V gene encodes CDR1 SGHVS and CDR2 FQNEAQ. As DNA, the CDR3 is TGTGCCAGCAGCCGCCGAGACACTGAAGCTTTCTTT. Its translation: CASSRRDTEAFF.

This clonotype was detected ten times or more. The chain combines TRBV20-1 with TRBJ2-1, with D possibly called TRBD1 or TRBD2 (7 bases each). Per the germline V gene, CDR1 is DFQATT and CDR2 is SNEGSKA (reference sequence). V lost 6 bases to trimming and J lost 8 bases, with 20 bases between them. The CDR3 loop spans 14 amino acids. The CDR3 sequence: CSAPRGGPRYEQFF. Written as DNA, the CDR3 is TGCAGTGCCCCCAGGGGGGGGCCGAGGTATGAGCAGTTCTTC.

The sample holds many counts of this clonotype. The J gene is TRBJ1-1, the V gene TRBV12-3 or TRBV12-4; D ambiguous. The CDR3 extends over 13 amino acids. Trimming cost V 5 bases and J 5 bases, with 12 bases left between them. The CDR3 sequence is CASSPMRETEAFF. Written as DNA, the CDR3 is TGTGCCAGCAGTCCTATGAGGGAAACTGAAGCTTTCTTT.

This clonotype has at least ten counts. This chain uses TRBV3-1 with TRBJ1-1, with D unclear. Germline values: CDR1 LGHDT, CDR2 YNNKEL (reference sequence). This CDR3 has 14 amino acids. The V gene lost 4 bases and the J gene lost 5 bases, with 14 bases spanning the gap. CDR3 loop: CASSPGVSGTEAFF. In DNA, the CDR3 is TGTGCCAGCAGCCCCGGGGTTTCGGGGACTGAAGCTTTCTTT.

To note about this clonotype: A much larger clone differs from this one at a single base, so this may be a read error. The chain recombines TRBV6-2 or TRBV6-3 with TRBJ2-7; D remains ambiguous. CDR3 length equals 14 residues. Trimming cost V 8 bases and J 2 bases, with 16 bases left between them. Germline CDR1 is MNHEY and CDR2 is SVGEGT. CDR3 in amino acids: CASRPTWSTYEQYF. The CDR3 DNA follows: TGTGCCAGCCGACCGACATGGAGCACCTACGAGCAGTACTTC.

In nucleotides, the CDR3 is TGTGCCAGCAGCGACGTTGCTAGGACAGATGCGCTGTTTTTT. This codes for CASSDVARTDALFF. This chain joins TRBV7-9 and TRBJ2-2; possible D gene TRBD1, 6 bases. Germline V gene data show CDR1 as SEHNR and CDR2 as FQNEAQ (reference sequence). Trimming left V 5 bases short and J 13 bases short, with 20 bases between. The CDR3 length is 14 residues.

This clonotype was observed at least ten times. V is TRBV7-2 and J is TRBJ2-7; tentative D call: TRBD2 (7 bases). CDR3 size: 14 residues. Trimming stripped 3 bases from V and 2 bases from J, with 11 bases between. Germline CDR1 and CDR2: SGHTA and FQGNSA. The CDR3 is CASSFRGGPYEQYF. The CDR3 DNA reads as TGTGCCAGCAGCTTTAGGGGGGGGCCCTACGAGCAGTACTTC.

The chain joins TRBV3-1 to TRBJ2-7; the match to TRBD1 covers 8 bases. Unmatched junction bases numbered 13, after V lost 0 bases and J lost 6 bases. The CDR3 is 17 amino acids. CDR1 is LGHDT, CDR2 YNNKEL, per germline (reference sequence). CDR3 DNA sequence: TGTGCCAGCAGCCAAGATCGGATCGGGCAGGGGGCTGGCGAGCAGTACTTC. Translation: CASSQDRIGQGAGEQYF.

Many counts were recorded for this clonotype. The rearrangement uses TRBV18 and TRBJ2-5, with 11 bases that match TRBD1. Trimming took 6 bases from V and 4 from J; bases not matched to a gene: 10. CDR1 and CDR2 from the germline V gene are KGHSH and LQKENI. This CDR3 is 16 amino acids long. CDR3 DNA: TGTGCCAGCTCTGCGGCCCAGGACAGGGGGCGAGAGACCCAGTACTTC. This encodes CASSAAQDRGRETQYF.